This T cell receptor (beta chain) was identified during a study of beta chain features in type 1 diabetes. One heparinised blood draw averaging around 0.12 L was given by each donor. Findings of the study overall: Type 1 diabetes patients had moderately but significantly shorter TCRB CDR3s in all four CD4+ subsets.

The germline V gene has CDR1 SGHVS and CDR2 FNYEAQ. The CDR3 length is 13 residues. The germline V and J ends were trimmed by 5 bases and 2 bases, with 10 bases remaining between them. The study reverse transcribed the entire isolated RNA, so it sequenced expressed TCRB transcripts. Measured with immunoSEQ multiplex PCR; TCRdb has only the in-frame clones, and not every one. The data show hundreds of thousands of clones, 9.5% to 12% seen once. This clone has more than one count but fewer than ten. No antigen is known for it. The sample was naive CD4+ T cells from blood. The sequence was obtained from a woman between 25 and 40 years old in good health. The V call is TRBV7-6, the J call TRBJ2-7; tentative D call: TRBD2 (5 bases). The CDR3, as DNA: TGTGCCAGCAGCGCGGGCCCTACCTACGAGCAGTACTTC. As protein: CASSAGPTYEQYF. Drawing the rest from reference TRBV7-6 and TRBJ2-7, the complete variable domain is GAGVSQSPRYKVTKRGQDVALRCDPISGHVSLYWYRQALGQGPEFLTYFNYEAQQDKSGLPNDRFSAERPEGSISTLTIQRTEQRDSAMYRCASSAGPTYEQYFGPGTRLTVT.